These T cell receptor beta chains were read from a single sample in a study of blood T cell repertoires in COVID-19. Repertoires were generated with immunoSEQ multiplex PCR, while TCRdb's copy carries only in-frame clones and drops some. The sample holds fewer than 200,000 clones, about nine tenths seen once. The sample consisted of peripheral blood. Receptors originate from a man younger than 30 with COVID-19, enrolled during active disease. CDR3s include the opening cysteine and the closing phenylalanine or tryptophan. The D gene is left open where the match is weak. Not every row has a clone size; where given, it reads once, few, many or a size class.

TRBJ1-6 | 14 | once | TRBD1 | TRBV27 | CASSPGQLNSPLHF | TGTGCCAGCAGTCCGGGACAGCTTAATTCACCCCTCCACTTT
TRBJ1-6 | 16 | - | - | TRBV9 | CASSVGPRTVNSPLHF | TGTGCCAGCAGCGTAGGGCCCCGGACAGTAAATTCACCCCTCCACTTT
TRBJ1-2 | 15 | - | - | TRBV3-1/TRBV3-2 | CASSRMEGGGYGYTF | TGTGCCAGCAGCCGCATGGAGGGCGGCGGGTATGGCTACACCTTC
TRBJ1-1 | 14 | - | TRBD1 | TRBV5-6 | CASTPRGANTEAFF | TGTGCCAGCACCCCCAGGGGGGCGAACACTGAAGCTTTCTTT
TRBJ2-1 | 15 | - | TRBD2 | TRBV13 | CASRAPSGSYNEQFF | TGTGCCAGCCGGGCCCCTAGCGGGAGCTACAATGAGCAGTTCTTC
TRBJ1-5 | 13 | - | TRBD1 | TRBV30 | CAWGVTGYQPQHF | TGTGCCTGGGGGGTGACAGGGTATCAGCCCCAGCATTTT
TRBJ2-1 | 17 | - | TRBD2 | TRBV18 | CASSPRLAERSYNEQFF | TGTGCCAGCTCACCACGACTAGCGGAGCGCTCCTACAATGAGCAGTTCTTC
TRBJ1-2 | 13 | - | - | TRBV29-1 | CSVEDRGTYGYTF | TGCAGCGTTGAAGATAGAGGCACCTATGGCTACACCTTC
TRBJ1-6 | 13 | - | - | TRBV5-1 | CASSLAVRSPLHF | TGCGCCAGCAGCTTGGCCGTCAGATCACCCCTCCACTTT
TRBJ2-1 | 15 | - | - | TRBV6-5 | CATLPHGSSYNEQFF | TGTGCCACCCTTCCCCACGGGAGCTCCTACAATGAGCAGTTCTTC
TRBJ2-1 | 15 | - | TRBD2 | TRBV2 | CASSPSGSSYNEQFF | TGTGCCAGCAGTCCTAGCGGAAGCTCCTACAATGAGCAGTTCTTC